In its sample, the clone carrying this T cell receptor (beta chain) was seen once. What it binds is not known. Healthy donors had no documented immune events, such as infections, while sampled. This sample was taken from a study of identifying expanded T cells in peripheral blood. Findings of the study overall: Technical replicates showed approximately 1.2 changed clones; roughly two weeks around 15; four weeks 19.

The CDR3 length is 17 residues. Trimming took 0 bases from V and 4 from J; bases not matched to a gene: 8. Germline V lookup: CDR1 LGHNA, CDR2 YNFKEQ. Repertoires were generated with immunoSEQ multiplex PCR, while TCRdb's copy carries only in-frame clones and drops some. The data hold roughly 92,000 clones, with 88% observed a single time. The receptor's source is a person between 18 and 69 years old in good health. The specimen was blood. This chain links TRBV4-2 with TRBJ1-4, with TRBD1 identical over 7 bases. CDR3 amino acids: CASSQDSRGQLNEKLFF. The CDR3 DNA follows: TGTGCCAGCAGCCAAGATAGTAGGGGACAGCTTAATGAAAAACTGTTTTTT.